This T cell receptor beta chain appears in the sequencing data of a study of beta chain features in type 1 diabetes. Points from the study as a whole: Shortening that was moderate but significant affected the TCRB CDR3s of Type 1 diabetes patients in all four CD4+ subsets. Naive, central memory and regulatory TCRB repertoires appeared more similar among patients than healthy donors. HLA influence on TCRB rearrangement stayed unresolved here.

The CDR3 extends over 16 amino acids. V trimming: 5 bases; J trimming: 4 bases; junction bases outside the gene matches: 11. Germline lookup yields CDR1 LNHDA and CDR2 SQIVND (reference sequence). In this sample, this clone turned up a few times. The target antigen is unknown. On average, the one heparinised blood draw given by each donor was approximately 120 mL. The authors obtained over 95% purity in all sorted populations. TCRB transcripts that were expressed got sequenced, as all of the isolated RNA had been reverse transcribed. Produced via immunoSEQ multiplex PCR; TCRdb's table is partial and in-frame only. The sample lists roughly 330,000 clones; approximately 13% were seen once.

This chain joins TRBV19 and TRBJ1-2; TRBD1 matches 9 bases. The receptor was derived from a woman aged 18-29 years with type 1 diabetes. The sample taken for sequencing was naive CD4+ T cells from blood. The CDR3 reads CASSATGTGTRYGYTF. The CDR3 DNA follows: TGTGCCAGTAGTGCGACCGGGACAGGGACACGCTATGGCTACACCTTC.